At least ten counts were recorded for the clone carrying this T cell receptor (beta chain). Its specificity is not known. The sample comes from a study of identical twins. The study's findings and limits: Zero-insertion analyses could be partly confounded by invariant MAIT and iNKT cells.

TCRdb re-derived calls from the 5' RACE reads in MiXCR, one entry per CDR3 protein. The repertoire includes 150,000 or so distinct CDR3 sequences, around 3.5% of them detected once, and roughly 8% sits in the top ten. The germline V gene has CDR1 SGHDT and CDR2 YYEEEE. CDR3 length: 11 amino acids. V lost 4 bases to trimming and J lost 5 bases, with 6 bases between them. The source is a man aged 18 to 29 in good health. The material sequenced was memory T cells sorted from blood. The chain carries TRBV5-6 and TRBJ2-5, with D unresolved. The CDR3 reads CASSRSETQYF. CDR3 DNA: TGTGCCAGCAGCAGAAGTGAGACCCAGTACTTC.